A single sample is the source of the 2 T cell receptor beta chains below, sequenced in a study of human T cells and chemical hapten exposure. Indicated time point: healthy volunteer bleed at 6 weeks. Total RNA was extracted from unfractionated whole blood. MiXCR, applied by TCRdb to the RACE reads, yields one record per CDR3 protein. This repertoire shows about 80,000 distinct CDR3 sequences, around 9.3% found once; its top ten account for about 1.7%. The specimen sequenced was whole blood. The receptor source for this set is a female donor in good health. Some clones in this sample may be carry-over from other donors' samples.

Many counts were recorded for this clonotype. This chain links TRBV25-1 with TRBJ1-5; a possible D gene is TRBD1 (5 bases). Trimming took 3 bases from V and 7 from J, leaving 7 bases between them. Germline V lookup: CDR1 MGHDK, CDR2 SYGVNS. The CDR3 loop spans 12 amino acids. Here the CDR3 DNA reads TGTGCCAGCAGTGACAGGGACCAGCCCCAGCATTTT. It yields the protein CASSDRDQPQHF.

Ten or more counts support this clonotype. DNA for the CDR3: TGCAGTGCTAGCCGGGGAATGGACCTCGCCCATGAGCAGTTCTTC. It codes for CSASRGMDLAHEQFF. The chain combines TRBV20-1 with TRBJ2-1; tentatively, D is TRBD2 (5 bases). CDR3 length: 15 amino acids. The V gene's germline CDR1 is DFQATT and CDR2 SNEGSKA (reference sequence). Trimming pared 3 bases from V and 8 bases from J, leaving 20 bases between.